This T cell receptor beta chain stems from a study of blood T cell repertoires in COVID-19. Study information: Sites in the United States, Italy and Spain provided acute and convalescent COVID-19 samples.

Using immunoSEQ multiplex PCR, the repertoire was profiled, and TCRdb retains in-frame clones only, with some absent. The sample consists of roughly 62,000 clones, around 90% of them appearing once. Germline CDR1 is SGHRS and CDR2 is YFSETQ. The CDR3 sequence is 16 residues long. The V gene lost 0 bases and the J gene lost 6 bases, with 18 bases spanning the gap. The sequence was collected from a man in his 70s with acute or convalescent COVID-19. The J gene is TRBJ1-2, the V gene TRBV5-1; a possible D gene is TRBD1 (5 bases). Sequencing was performed on peripheral blood. Here the CDR3 reads CASSLGGGTGDHGYTF. As DNA, the CDR3 is TGCGCCAGCAGCTTGGGAGGCGGGACGGGGGATCATGGCTACACCTTC.